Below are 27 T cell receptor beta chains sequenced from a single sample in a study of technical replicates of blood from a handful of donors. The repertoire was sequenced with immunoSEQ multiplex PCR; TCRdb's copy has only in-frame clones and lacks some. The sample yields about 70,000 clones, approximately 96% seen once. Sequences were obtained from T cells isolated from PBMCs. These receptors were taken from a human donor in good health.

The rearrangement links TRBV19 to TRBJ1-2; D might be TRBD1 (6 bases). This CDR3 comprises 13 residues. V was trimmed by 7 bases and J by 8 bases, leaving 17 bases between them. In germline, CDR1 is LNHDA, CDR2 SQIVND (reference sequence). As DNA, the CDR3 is TGTGCCAGTATAGGGGACAAAGTTGAGGGCTACACCTTC. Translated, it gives CASIGDKVEGYTF.

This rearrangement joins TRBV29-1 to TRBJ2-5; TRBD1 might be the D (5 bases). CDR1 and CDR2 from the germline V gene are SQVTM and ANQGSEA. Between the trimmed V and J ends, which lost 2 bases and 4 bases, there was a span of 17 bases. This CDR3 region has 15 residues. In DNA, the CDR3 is TGCAGCGTTGAAAAGCAGGGTTTTTGGCGAGAGACCCAGTACTTC. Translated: CSVEKQGFWRETQYF.

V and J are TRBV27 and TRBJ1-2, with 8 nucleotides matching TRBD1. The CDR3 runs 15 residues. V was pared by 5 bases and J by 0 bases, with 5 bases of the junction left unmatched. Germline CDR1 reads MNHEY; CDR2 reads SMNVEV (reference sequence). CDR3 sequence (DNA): TGTGCCAGCAGTCCAGGGGGCTTCGCTAACTATGGCTACACCTTC. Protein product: CASSPGGFANYGYTF.

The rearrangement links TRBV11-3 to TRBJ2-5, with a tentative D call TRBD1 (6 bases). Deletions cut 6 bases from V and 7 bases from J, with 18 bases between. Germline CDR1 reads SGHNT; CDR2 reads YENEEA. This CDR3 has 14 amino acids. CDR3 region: CASSPTGSHGTQYF. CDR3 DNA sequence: TGTGCCAGCAGTCCCACAGGGTCCCATGGGACCCAGTACTTC.

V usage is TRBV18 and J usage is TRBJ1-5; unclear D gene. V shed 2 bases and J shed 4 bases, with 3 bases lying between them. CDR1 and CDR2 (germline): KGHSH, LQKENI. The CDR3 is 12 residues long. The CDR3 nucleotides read TGTGCCAGCTCACCATTAAATCAGCCCCAGCATTTT. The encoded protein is CASSPLNQPQHF. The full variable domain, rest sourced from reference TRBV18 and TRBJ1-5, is NAGVMQNPRHLVRRRGQEARLRCSPMKGHSHVYWYRQLPEEGLKFMVYLQKENIIDESGMPKERFSAEFPKEGPSILRIQQVVRGDSAAYFCASSPLNQPQHFGDGTRLSIL.

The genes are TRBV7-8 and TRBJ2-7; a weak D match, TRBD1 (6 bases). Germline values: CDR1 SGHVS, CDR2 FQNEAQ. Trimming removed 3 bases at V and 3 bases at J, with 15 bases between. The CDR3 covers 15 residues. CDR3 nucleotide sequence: TGTGCCAGCAGCTTGCAGACAGGTTCCCTCTACGAGCAGTACTTC. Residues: CASSLQTGSLYEQYF.

The CDR3 DNA sequence: TGTGCCAGCAGTGCCGGGACAGAGATCGACGAGCAGTACTTC. Translating it yields CASSAGTEIDEQYF. This sequence joins TRBV2 and TRBJ2-7, with TRBD1 matching over 7 bases. The germline CDR1 and CDR2 sequences are SNHLY and FYNNEI. This CDR3 contains 14 residues. The ends lost 4 bases at V and 5 bases at J; junction bases unmatched: 8.

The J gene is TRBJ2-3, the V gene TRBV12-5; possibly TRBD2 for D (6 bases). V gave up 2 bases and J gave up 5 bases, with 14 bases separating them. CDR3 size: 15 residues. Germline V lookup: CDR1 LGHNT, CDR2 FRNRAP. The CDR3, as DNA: TGTGCTAGTGGTTTGTATTCGGGAGTAGAAGATACGCAGTATTTT. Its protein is CASGLYSGVEDTQYF. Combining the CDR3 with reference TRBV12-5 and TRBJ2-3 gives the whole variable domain DARVTQTPRHKVTEMGQEVTMRCQPILGHNTVFWYRQTMMQGLELLAYFRNRAPLDDSGMPKDRFSAEMPDATLATLKIQPSEPRDSAVYFCASGLYSGVEDTQYFGPGTRLTVL.

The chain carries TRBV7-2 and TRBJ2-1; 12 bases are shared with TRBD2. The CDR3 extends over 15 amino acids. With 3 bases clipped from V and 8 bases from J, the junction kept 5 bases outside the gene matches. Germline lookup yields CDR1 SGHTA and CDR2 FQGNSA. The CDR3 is CASSLTSGSGDEQFF. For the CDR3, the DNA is TGTGCCAGCAGCTTGACTAGCGGGAGTGGCGATGAGCAGTTCTTC.

In DNA, the CDR3 is TGTGCCAGTAGTATAAGGACAGTTCGCCAAGAGACCCAGTACTTC. Its translation is CASSIRTVRQETQYF. V and J are TRBV19 and TRBJ2-5; a possible D gene is TRBD1 (6 bases). With 2 bases removed from V and 1 base from J, the gap between germline ends came to 11 bases. The CDR3 runs 15 residues. CDR1 and CDR2 (germline): LNHDA, SQIVND (reference sequence).

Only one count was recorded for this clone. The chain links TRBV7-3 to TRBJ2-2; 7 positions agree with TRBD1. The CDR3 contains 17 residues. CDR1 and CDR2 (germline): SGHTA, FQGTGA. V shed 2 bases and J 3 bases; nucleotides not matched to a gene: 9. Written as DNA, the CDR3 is TGTGCCAGCAGCTTATCCCGGGACAGAGTCTACACCGGGGAGCTGTTTTTT. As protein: CASSLSRDRVYTGELFF. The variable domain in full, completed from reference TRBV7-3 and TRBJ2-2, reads GAGVSQTPSNKVTEKGKYVELRCDPISGHTALYWYRQSLGQGPEFLIYFQGTGAADDSGLPNDRFFAVRPEGSVSTLKIQRTERGDSAVYLCASSLSRDRVYTGELFFGEGSRLTVL.

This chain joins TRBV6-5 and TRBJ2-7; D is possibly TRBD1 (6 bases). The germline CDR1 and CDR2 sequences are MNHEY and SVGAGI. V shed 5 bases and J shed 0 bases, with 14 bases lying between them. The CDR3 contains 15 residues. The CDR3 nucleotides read TGTGCCAGCAGTACGTGGGACACCGACTCCTACGAGCAGTACTTC. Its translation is CASSTWDTDSYEQYF.

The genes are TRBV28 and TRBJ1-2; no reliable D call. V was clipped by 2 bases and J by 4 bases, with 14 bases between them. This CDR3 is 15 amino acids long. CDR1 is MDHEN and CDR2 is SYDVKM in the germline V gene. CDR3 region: CASSLRDPKSYGYTF. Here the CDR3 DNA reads TGTGCCAGCAGTTTAAGAGATCCCAAGTCCTATGGCTACACCTTC.

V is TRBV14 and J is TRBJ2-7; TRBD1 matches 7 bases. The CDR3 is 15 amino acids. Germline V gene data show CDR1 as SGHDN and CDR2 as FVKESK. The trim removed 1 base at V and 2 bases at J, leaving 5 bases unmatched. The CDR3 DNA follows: TGTGCCAGCAGCCAAGCCTGGACAGGCGCCTACGAGCAGTACTTC. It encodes CASSQAWTGAYEQYF. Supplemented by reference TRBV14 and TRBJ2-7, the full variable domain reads EAGVTQFPSHSVIEKGQTVTLRCDPISGHDNLYWYRRVMGKEIKFLLHFVKESKQDESGMPNNRFLAERTGGTYSTLKVQPAELEDSGVYFCASSQAWTGAYEQYFGPGTRLTVT.

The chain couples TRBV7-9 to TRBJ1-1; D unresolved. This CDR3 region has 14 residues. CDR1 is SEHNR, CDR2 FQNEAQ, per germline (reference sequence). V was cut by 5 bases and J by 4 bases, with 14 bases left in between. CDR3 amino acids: CASSIPVRGTEAFF. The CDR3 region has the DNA TGTGCCAGCAGCATCCCAGTAAGAGGCACTGAAGCTTTCTTT.

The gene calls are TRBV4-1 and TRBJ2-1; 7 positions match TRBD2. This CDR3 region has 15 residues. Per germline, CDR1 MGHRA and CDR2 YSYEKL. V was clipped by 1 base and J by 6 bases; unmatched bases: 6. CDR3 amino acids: CASSQVAGVINEQFF. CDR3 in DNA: TGCGCCAGCAGCCAAGTGGCGGGAGTCATCAATGAGCAGTTCTTC.

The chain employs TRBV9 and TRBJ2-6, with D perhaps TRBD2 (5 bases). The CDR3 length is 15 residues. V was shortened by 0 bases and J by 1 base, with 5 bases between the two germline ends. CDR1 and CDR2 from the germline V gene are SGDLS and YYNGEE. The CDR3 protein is CASSVGGSGANVLTF. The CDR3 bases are TGTGCCAGCAGCGTAGGAGGGTCTGGGGCCAACGTCCTGACTTTC.

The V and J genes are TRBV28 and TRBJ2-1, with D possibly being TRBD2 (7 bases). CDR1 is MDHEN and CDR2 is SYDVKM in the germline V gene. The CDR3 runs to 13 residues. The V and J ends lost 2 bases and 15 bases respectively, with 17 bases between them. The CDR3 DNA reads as TGTGCCAGCAGTTTAGGAGGGGGGGGCGAGGGGTTCTTC. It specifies CASSLGGGGEGFF.

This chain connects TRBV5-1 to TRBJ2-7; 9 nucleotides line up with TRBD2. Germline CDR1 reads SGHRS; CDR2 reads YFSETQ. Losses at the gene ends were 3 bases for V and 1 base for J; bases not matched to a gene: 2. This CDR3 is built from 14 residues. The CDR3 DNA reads TGCGCCAGCAGCTGGACTAGCGAGTCCTACGAGCAGTACTTC. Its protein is CASSWTSESYEQYF.

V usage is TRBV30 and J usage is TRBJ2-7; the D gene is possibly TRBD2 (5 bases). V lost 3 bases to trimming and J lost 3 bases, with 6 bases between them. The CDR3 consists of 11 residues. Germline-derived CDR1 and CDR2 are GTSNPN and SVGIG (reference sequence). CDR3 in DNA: TGTGCCTGGAGCGGGAACTACGAGCAGTACTTC. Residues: CAWSGNYEQYF.

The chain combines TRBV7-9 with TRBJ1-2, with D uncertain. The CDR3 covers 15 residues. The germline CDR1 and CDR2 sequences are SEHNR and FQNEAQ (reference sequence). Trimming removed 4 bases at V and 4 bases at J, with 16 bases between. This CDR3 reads CASSSHFLGSYGYTF. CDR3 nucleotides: TGTGCCAGCAGCTCCCACTTCCTAGGGAGCTATGGCTACACCTTC.

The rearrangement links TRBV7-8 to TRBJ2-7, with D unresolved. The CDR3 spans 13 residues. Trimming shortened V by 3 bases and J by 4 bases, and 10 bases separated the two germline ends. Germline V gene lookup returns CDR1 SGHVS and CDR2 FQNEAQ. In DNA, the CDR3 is TGTGCCAGCAGCTTTAGAGGAAGGTACGAGCAGTACTTC. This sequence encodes CASSFRGRYEQYF.

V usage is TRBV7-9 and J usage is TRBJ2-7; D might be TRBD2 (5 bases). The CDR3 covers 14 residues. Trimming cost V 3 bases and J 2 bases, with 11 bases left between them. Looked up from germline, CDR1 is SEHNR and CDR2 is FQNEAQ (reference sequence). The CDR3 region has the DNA TGTGCCAGCAGCTTCGGTGGGAGTCCCTACGAGCAGTACTTC. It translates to CASSFGGSPYEQYF.

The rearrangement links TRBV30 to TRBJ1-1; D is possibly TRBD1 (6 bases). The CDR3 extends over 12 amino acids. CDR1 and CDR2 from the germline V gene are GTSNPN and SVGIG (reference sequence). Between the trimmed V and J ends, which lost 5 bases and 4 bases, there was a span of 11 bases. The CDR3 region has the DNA TGTGCCTGGGGGACACGGATCACTGAAGCTTTCTTT. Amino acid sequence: CAWGTRITEAFF.

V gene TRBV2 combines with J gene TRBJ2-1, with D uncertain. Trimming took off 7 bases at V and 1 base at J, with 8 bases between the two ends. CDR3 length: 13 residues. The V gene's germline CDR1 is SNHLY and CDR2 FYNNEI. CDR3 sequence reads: CASNTESYNEQFF. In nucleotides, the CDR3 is TGTGCCAGCAATACTGAGTCCTACAATGAGCAGTTCTTC.

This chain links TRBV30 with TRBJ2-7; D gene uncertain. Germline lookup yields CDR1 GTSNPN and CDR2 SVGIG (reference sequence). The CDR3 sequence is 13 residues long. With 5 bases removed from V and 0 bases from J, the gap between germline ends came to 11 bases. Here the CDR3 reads CAWGWSGSYEQYF. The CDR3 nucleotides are TGTGCCTGGGGATGGTCGGGCTCCTACGAGCAGTACTTC.

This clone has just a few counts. CDR3 amino acids: CASSLMSGENTEAFF. The CDR3 DNA sequence: TGTGCCAGCAGCTTGATGTCAGGGGAGAACACTGAAGCTTTCTTT. The chain recombines TRBV7-9 with TRBJ1-1; possibly TRBD1 for D (6 bases). CDR3 length: 15 amino acids. Germline V gene data show CDR1 as SEHNR and CDR2 as FQNEAQ (reference sequence). Trimming removed 3 bases from V and 1 base from J, with 12 bases in between.